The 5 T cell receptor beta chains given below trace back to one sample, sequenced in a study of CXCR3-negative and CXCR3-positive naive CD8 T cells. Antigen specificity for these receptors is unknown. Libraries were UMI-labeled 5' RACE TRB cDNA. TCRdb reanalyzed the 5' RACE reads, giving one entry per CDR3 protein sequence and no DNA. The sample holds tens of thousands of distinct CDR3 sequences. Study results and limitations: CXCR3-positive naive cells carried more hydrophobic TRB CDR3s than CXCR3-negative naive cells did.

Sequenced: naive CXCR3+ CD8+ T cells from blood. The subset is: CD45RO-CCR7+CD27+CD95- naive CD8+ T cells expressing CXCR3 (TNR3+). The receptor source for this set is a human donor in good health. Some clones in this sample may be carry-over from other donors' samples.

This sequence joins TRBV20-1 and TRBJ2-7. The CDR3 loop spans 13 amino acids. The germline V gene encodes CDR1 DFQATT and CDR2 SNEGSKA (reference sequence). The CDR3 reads CSASDRSSYEQYF.

CDR3 in amino acids: CASTIGVTTDTQYF. V is TRBV6-6 and J is TRBJ2-3; TCRdb reports TRBD1, a call that lacks DNA to check it against. Germline V gene lookup returns CDR1 MNHNY and CDR2 SVGAGI (reference sequence). This CDR3 region has 14 residues.

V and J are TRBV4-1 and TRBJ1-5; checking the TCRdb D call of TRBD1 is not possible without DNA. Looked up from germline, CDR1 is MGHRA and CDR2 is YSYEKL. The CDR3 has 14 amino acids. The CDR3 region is CASSQAGTDQPQHF.

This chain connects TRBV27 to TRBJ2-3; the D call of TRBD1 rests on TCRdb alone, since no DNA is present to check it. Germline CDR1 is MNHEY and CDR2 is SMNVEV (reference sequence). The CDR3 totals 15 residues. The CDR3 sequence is CASSSPGTGADTQYF.

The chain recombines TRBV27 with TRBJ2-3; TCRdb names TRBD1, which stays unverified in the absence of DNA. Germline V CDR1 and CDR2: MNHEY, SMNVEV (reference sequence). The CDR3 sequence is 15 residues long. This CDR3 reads CASSSPTLTTDTQYF.